This T cell receptor beta chain was found in a study of T cells after yellow fever vaccination. Findings and caveats of the study: Detected again after the booster were most primary-vaccination clones, at 95% to 97% CD4 and 70% to 90% CD8. Abundant bulk-population clonotypes could contaminate the FACS-sorted repertoires.

TCR cDNA, made by 5'RACE template switching, carried an added universal primer site and UMIs. A single record per CDR3 protein comes from TCRdb applying MiXCR to the 5' RACE reads. The sample has a few hundred thousand distinct CDR3 sequences, less than 20% seen once. The table lists this clonotype with a few counts. What it recognizes is unknown. Germline V gene sequence: CDR1 MNHEY, CDR2 SVGAGI. V lost 1 base to trimming and J lost 12 bases; unmatched junction nucleotides: 2. This CDR3 region has 13 residues. The material was PBMCs, obtained around 5 days after the first yellow fever vaccination. The rearrangement uses TRBV6-5 and TRBJ2-3; 12 positions agree with TRBD2. The receptor was isolated from a man between 18 and 35 years old who received the YFV17D yellow fever vaccine. CDR3 sequence: CASSYWTSGAQYF. CDR3 nucleotide sequence: TGTGCCAGCAGTTACTGGACTAGCGGGGCCCAGTATTTT.